This paragraph reports one T cell receptor beta chain. The target antigen is unknown. Terminally differentiated effector memory CD45RA+ cells were left out of the naive CD8 fraction, which was CD45RO-negative and positively selected for CCR7. The authors split each subset's genomic DNA evenly across several immunoSEQ plates. Produced via immunoSEQ multiplex PCR; TCRdb's table is partial and in-frame only. The sample includes around 2,100,000 clones, over 85% seen only once; the top ten take under 1.5%. This sample was taken from a study of shared clonotypes between healthy human individuals. As for the study in general: For every donor, three CD4 naive, three CD4 memory, two CD8 naive and one CD8 memory plates were used. Study-level points and caveats: The researchers took only blood, and tissue repertoires probably look different. Generally, estimated richness proved larger in naive subsets than it did in memory subsets.

Germline CDR1 and CDR2: SGHRS and YFSETQ. Deletions cut 0 bases from V and 3 bases from J, with 6 bases between. The CDR3 loop spans 13 amino acids. The TCR sequence derives from a man between 18 and 29 years old in good health. The chain links TRBV5-1 to TRBJ1-1, with D unclear. Sequencing was carried out using naive CD8+ T cells sorted from blood. In DNA, the CDR3 is TGCGCCAGCAGCTTGGCTCCCCACACTGAAGCTTTCTTT. This encodes CASSLAPHTEAFF.